This note documents a single T cell receptor beta chain sequence. PCR used 60 Vbeta primers and 13 Jbeta primers. Method: immunoSEQ multiplex PCR; TCRdb's copy keeps in-frame clones and lacks some. Of fewer than 200,000 clones listed, nearly 80% are singletons. The sample comes from a study of cytomegalovirus exposure and HLA in healthy donors. V shed 4 bases and J 2 bases; nucleotides not matched to a gene: 7. Germline V gene lookup returns CDR1 PRHDT and CDR2 FYEKMQ (reference sequence). CDR3 size: 15 residues. The TCR comes from a man between 18 and 29 years old in good health and CMV-seropositive. The sequenced sample was PBMCs. The rearrangement joins TRBV13 to TRBJ2-7; 8 bases line up with TRBD2. CDR3 region: CASSSEGRGAYEQYF. The CDR3 DNA is TGTGCCAGCAGCTCAGAGGGGCGGGGGGCCTACGAGCAGTACTTC.